A selection of T cell receptor beta chains follows, all from one sample in a study of T cells in Graves' hyperthyroidism and ophthalmopathy. TCRdb used MiXCR to reprocess the multiplex PCR reads, holding one entry per CDR3 protein. The sample carries 300,000 to 400,000 distinct CDR3 sequences, 21% recorded once. Sample: blood. The receptor set was obtained from a woman between 45 and 65 years old with Graves' hyperthyroidism. Both conserved end residues are trimmed from each CDR3.

length: 13
J: TRBJ2-4
V: TRBV28
CDR3: ASRGTGLGFDIQY

length: 13
J: TRBJ1-6
V: TRBV3-1
CDR3: ASSQEDRFNSPLH

length: 11
J: TRBJ2-3
V: TRBV29-1
CDR3: SVERGAGDTQY

length: 15
J: TRBJ2-7
V: TRBV5-1
CDR3: ASSGTGTESNSYEQY

length: 12
J: TRBJ2-5
V: TRBV20-1
CDR3: SASLLAGSETQY

length: 14
J: TRBJ2-1
V: TRBV5-1
CDR3: ASSSYSGGTLREQF

length: 16
J: TRBJ2-1
V: TRBV19
CDR3: ASRDGGGLAGRGNEQF

length: 15
J: TRBJ1-2
V: TRBV2
CDR3: ASARTGVQTGNYGYT

length: 13
J: TRBJ2-3
V: TRBV7-8
CDR3: ASSLVEGLTDTQY

length: 13
J: TRBJ1-5
V: TRBV5-8
CDR3: ASSSEGGSNQPQH

length: 11
J: TRBJ2-1
V: TRBV19
CDR3: ASRREGLDEQF

length: 13
J: TRBJ2-1
V: TRBV28
CDR3: ATQLGTSSYNEQF